This TCR beta chain stems from a study of T cell responses to AZD1222 COVID-19 vaccine. Broader study findings: Spike-specific TCR breadth and depth were elevated following two AZD1222 doses. CD4 TCRs covered the whole spike, strongest at regions 160-218 and 743-854. The donor group comprised mostly white British people and more females; the analysis possibly underestimated clonal diversity.

The method was immunoSEQ multiplex PCR; TCRdb's version includes in-frame clones alone and lacks a portion of them. Among 90,000 to 150,000 clones listed, approximately 86% were seen once. This clone was detected only a few times. Its cognate antigen is unknown. Germline and junction disagree at one end, which may indicate a read error. Germline V CDR1 and CDR2: MNHEY, SVGEGT. The CDR3 consists of 17 residues. This clonotype was sampled from an adult who received the AZD1222 COVID-19 vaccine. Material: peripheral blood, obtained 28 days after the second AZD1222 dose. The chain employs TRBV6-2 or TRBV6-3 and TRBJ1-1; D may be TRBD1 (6 bases). The CDR3 coding sequence is TGTGCCAGCAGCCCGACAGATACATATACAGGGAACGCTGAAGCTTTCTTT. Translated: CASSPTDTYTGNAEAFF.